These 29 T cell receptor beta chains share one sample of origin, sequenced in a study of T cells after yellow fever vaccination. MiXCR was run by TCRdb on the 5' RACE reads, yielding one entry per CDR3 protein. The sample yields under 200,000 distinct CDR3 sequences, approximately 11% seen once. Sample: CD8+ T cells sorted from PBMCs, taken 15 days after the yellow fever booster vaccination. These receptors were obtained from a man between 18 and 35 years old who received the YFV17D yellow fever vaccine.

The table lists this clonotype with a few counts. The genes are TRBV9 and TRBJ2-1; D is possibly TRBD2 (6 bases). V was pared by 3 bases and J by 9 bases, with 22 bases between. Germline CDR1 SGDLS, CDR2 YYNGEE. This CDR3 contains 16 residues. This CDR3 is CASSATRASEVTEQFF. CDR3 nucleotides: TGTGCCAGCAGCGCCACTCGGGCTAGCGAGGTAACTGAGCAGTTCTTC.

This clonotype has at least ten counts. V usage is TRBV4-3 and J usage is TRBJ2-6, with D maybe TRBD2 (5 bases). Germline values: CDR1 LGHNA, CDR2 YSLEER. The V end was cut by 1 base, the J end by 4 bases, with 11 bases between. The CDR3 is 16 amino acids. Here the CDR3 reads CASSQVRETGANVLTF. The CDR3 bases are TGCGCCAGCAGCCAAGTGAGGGAAACAGGGGCCAACGTCCTGACTTTC.

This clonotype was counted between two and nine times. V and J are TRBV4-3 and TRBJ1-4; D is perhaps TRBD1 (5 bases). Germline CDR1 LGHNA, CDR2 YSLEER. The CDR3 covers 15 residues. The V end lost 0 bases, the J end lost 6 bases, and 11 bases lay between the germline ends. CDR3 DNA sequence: TGCGCCAGCAGCCAAGAGGGGACCAAGGATGAAAAACTGTTTTTT. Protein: CASSQEGTKDEKLFF.

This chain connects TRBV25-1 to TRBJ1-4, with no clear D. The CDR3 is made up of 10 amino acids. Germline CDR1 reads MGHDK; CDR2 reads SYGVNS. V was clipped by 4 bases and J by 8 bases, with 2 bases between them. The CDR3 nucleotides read TGTGCCAGCAGTGGGGAAAAACTGTTTTTT. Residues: CASSGEKLFF. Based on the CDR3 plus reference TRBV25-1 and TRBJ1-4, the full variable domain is EADIYQTPRYLVIGTGKKITLECSQTMGHDKMYWYQQDPGMELHLIHYSYGVNSTEKGDLSSESTVSRIRTEHFPLTLESARPSHTSQYLCASSGEKLFFGSGTQLSVL.

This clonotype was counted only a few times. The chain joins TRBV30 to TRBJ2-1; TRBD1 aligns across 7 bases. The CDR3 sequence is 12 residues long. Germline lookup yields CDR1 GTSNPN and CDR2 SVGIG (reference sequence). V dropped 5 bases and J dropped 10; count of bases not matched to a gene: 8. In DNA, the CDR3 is TGTGCCTGGGATGGGGGACAGTCGGAGCAGTTCTTC. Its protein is CAWDGGQSEQFF.

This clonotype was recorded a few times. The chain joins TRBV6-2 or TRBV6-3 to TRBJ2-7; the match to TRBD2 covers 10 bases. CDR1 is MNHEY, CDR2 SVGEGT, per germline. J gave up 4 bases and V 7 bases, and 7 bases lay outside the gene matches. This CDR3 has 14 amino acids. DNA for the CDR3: TGTGCCAGCACCCAACGGGGACTAGCGTACGAGCAGTACGTC. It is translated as CASTQRGLAYEQYV.

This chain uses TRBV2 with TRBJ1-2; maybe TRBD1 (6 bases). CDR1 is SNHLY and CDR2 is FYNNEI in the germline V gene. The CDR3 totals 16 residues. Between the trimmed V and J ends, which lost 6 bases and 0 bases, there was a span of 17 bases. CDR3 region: CASRPPGGLANYGYTF. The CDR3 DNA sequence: TGTGCCAGCAGACCCCCCGGGGGCCTAGCTAACTATGGCTACACCTTC.

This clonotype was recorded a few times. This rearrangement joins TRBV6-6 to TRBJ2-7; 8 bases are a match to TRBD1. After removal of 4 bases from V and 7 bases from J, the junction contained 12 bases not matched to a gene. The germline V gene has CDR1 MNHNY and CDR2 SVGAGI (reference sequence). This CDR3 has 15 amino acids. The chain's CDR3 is CASSSRGQGAGEQYF. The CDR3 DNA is TGTGCCAGCAGTTCCCGGGGGCAGGGGGCTGGAGAGCAGTACTTC.

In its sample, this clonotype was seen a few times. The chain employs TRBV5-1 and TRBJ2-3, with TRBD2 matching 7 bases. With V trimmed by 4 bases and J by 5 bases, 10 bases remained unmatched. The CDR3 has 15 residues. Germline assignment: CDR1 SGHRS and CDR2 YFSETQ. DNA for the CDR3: TGCGCCAGCAGCCCGGAGAGCGGGGTAGTAGATACGCAGTATTTT. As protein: CASSPESGVVDTQYF.

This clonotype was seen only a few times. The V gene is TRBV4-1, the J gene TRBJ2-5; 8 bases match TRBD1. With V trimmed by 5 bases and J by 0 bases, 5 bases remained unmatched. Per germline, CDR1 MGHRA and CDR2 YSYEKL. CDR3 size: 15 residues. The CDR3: CASSARQGYQETQYF. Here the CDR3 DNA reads TGCGCCAGCAGCGCCCGACAGGGGTACCAAGAGACCCAGTACTTC.

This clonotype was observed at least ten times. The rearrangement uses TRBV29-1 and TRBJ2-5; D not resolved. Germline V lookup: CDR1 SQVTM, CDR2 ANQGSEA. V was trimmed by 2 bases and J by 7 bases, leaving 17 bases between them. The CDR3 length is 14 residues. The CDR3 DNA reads TGCAGCGTTGAAATGGGGTGGGGTGTTGGGACCCAGTACTTC. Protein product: CSVEMGWGVGTQYF.

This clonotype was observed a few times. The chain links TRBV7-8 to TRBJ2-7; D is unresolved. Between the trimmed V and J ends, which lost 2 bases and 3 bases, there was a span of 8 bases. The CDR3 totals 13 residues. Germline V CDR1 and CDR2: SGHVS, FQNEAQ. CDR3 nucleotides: TGTGCCAGCAGCTTATTACCAGACTACGAGCAGTACGTC. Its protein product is CASSLLPDYEQYV.

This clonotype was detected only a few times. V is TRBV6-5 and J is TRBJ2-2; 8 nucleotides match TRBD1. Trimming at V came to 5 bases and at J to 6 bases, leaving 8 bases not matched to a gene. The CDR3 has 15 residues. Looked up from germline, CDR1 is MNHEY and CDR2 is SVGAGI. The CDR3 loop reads CASSQGTGPAGELFF. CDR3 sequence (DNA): TGTGCCAGCAGTCAGGGGACAGGACCGGCCGGGGAGCTGTTTTTT.

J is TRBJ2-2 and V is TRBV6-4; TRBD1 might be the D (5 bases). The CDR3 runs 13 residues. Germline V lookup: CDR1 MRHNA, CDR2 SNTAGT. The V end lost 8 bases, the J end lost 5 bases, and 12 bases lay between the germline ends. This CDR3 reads CASHLGLTGELFF. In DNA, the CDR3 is TGTGCCAGCCATTTGGGGCTTACCGGGGAGCTGTTTTTT.

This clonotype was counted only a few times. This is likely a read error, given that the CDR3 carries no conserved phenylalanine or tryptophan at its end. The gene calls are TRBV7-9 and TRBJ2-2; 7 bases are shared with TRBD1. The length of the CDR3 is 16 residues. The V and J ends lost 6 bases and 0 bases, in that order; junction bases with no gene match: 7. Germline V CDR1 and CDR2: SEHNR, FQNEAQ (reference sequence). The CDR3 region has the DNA TGTGCCAGCAGTTCCTCCGGGACAGCGAACACCGGGGAGCTGTTTATT. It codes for CASSSSGTANTGELFI.

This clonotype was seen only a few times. DNA for the CDR3: TGCAGCGTTGATGGCCAGGGGGGTTCATACGAGCAGTACTTC. Its translation is CSVDGQGGSYEQYF. The V gene is TRBV29-1, the J gene TRBJ2-7, with TRBD1 as a possible D gene (7 bases). The CDR3 extends over 14 amino acids. Germline values: CDR1 SQVTM, CDR2 ANQGSEA. V was clipped by 3 bases and J by 4 bases, with 16 bases between them.

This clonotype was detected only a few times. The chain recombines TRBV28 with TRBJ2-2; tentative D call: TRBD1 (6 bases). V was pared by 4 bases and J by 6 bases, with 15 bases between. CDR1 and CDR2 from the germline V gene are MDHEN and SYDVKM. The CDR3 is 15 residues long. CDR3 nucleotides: TGTGCCAGCAGTTATAAACCCCCAGGGGCCGGGGAGCTGTTTTTT. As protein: CASSYKPPGAGELFF.

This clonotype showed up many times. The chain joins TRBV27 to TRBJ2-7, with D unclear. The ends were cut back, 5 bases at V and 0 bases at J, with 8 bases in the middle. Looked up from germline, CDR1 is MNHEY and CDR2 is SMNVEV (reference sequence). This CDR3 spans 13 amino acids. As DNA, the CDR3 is TGTGCCAGCAGTGCCGGAAGCTCCTACGAGCAGTACTTC. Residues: CASSAGSSYEQYF.

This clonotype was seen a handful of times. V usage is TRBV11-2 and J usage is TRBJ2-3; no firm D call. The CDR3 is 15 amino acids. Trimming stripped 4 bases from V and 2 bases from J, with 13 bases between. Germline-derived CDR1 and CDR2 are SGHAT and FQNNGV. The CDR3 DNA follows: TGTGCCAGCAGCTCCCCGGACCACAACACAGATACGCAGTATTTT. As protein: CASSSPDHNTDTQYF.

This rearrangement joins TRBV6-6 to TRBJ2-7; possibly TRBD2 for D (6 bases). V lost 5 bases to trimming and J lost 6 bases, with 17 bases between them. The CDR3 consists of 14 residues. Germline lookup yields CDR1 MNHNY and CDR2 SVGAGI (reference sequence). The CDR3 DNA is TGTGCCAGCAGTCCAACCGGGGGATTGAGCGAGCAGTACGTC. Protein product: CASSPTGGLSEQYV.

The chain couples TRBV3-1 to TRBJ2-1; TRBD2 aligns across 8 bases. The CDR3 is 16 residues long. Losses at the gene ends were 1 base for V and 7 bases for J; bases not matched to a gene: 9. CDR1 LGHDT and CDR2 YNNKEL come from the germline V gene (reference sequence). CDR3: CASSQVYRGGPNEQFF. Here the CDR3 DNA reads TGTGCCAGCAGCCAAGTTTACCGGGGGGGACCTAATGAGCAGTTCTTC.

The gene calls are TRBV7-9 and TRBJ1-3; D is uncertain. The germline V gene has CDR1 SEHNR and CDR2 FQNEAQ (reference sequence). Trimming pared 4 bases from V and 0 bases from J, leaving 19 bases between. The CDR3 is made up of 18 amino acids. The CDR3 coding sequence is TGTGCCAGCAGCTGGCCCACCCCATCCCGGAGCTCTGGAAACACCATATATTTT. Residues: CASSWPTPSRSSGNTIYF.

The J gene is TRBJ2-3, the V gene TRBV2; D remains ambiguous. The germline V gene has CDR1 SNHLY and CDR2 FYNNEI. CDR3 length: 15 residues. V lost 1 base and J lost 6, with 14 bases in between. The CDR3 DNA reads TGTGCCAGCAGTGAAGGTCGTGGTGGATGGGATACGCAGTATTTT. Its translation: CASSEGRGGWDTQYF.

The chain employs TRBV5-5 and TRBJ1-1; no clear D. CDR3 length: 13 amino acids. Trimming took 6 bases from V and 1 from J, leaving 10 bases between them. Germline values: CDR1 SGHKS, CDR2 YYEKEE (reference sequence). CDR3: CASKINENTEAFF. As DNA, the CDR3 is TGTGCCAGCAAAATTAATGAGAACACTGAAGCTTTCTTT.

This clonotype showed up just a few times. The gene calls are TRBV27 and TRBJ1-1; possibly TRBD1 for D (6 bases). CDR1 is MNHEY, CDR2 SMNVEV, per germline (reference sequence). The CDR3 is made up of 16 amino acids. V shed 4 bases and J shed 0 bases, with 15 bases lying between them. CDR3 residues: CASSSLWQGLNTEAFF. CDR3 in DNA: TGTGCCAGCAGTTCCCTGTGGCAGGGGCTGAACACTGAAGCTTTCTTT.

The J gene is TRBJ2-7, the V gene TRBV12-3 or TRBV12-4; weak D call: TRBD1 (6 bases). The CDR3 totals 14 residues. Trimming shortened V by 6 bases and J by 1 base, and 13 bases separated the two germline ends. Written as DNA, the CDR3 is TGTGCCAGCAGCCAGGGGATCGGGTCCTACGAGCAGTACGTC. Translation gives CASSQGIGSYEQYV.

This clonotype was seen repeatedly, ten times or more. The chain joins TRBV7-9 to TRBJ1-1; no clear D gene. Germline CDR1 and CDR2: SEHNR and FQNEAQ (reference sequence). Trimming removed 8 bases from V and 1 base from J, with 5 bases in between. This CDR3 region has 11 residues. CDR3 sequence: CASWGNTEAFF. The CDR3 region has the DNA TGTGCCAGCTGGGGGAACACTGAAGCTTTCTTT.

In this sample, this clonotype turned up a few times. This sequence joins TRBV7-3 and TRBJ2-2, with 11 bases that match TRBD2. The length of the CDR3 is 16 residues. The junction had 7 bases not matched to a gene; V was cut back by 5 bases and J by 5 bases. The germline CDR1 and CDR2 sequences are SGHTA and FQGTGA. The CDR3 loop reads CASSTGLAAGTGELFF. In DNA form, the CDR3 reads TGTGCCAGCAGCACGGGACTAGCGGCGGGTACCGGGGAGCTGTTTTTT.

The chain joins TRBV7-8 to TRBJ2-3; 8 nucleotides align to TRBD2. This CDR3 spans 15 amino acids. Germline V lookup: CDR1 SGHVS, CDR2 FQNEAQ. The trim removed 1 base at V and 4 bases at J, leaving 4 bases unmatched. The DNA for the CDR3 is TGTGCCAGCAGCTTAGTCCGGGGGGGAGCAGATACGCAGTATTTT. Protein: CASSLVRGGADTQYF.